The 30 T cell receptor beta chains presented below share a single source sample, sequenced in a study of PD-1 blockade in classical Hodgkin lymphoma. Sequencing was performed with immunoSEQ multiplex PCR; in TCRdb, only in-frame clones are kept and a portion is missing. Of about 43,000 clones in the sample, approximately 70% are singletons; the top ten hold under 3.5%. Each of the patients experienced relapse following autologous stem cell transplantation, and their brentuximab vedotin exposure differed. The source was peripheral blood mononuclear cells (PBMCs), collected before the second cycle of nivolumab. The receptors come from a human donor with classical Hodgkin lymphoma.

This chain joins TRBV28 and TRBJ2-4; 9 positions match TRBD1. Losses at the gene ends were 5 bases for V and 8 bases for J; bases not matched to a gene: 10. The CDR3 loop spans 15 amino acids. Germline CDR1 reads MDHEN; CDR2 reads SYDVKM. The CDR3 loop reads CASSQPGTGLDIQYF. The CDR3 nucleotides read TGTGCCAGCAGTCAGCCCGGGACAGGGCTGGACATTCAGTACTTC.

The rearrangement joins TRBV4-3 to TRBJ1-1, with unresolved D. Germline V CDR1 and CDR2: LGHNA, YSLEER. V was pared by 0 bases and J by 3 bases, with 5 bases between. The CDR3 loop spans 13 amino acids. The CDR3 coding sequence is TGCGCCAGCAGCCAAGAAGAAGACACTGAAGCTTTCTTT. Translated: CASSQEEDTEAFF.

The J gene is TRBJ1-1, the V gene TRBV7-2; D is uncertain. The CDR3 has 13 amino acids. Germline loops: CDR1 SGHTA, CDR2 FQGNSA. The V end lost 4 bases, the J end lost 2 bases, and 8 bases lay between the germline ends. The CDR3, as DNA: TGTGCCAGCAGCTCCAGGAAAAACACTGAAGCTTTCTTT. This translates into CASSSRKNTEAFF.

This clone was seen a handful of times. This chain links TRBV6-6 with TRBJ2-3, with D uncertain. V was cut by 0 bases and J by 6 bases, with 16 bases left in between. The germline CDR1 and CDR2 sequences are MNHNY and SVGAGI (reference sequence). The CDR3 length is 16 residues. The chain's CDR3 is CASSYSRLVAPDTQYF. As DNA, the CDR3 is TGTGCCAGCAGTTACTCGAGGCTAGTCGCACCCGATACGCAGTATTTT.

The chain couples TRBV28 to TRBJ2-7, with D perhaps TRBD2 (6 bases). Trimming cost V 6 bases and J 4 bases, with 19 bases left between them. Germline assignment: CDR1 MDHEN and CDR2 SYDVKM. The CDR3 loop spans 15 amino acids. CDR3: CASSNAGSALYEQYF. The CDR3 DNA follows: TGTGCCAGCAGCAACGCCGGGAGTGCTTTGTACGAGCAGTACTTC.

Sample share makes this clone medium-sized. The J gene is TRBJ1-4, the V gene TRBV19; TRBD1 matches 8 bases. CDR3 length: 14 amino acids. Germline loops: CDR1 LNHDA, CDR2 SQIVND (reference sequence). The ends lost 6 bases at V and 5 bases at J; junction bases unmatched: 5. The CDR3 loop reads CASSRQGLNEKLFF. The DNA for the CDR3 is TGTGCCAGTAGCCGACAGGGGTTGAATGAAAAACTGTTTTTT.

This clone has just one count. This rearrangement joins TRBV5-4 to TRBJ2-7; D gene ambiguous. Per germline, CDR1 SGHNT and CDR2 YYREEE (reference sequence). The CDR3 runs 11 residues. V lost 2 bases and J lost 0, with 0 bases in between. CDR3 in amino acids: CASSFSYEQYF. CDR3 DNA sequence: TGTGCCAGCAGCTTCTCCTACGAGCAGTACTTC.

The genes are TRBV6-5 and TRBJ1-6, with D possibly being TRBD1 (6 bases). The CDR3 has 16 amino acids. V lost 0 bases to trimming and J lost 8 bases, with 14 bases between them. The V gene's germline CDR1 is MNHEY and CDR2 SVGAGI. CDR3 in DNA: TGTGCCAGCAGTTACTCGGGGGGCTCTAGAGATTCACCCCTCCACTTT. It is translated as CASSYSGGSRDSPLHF.

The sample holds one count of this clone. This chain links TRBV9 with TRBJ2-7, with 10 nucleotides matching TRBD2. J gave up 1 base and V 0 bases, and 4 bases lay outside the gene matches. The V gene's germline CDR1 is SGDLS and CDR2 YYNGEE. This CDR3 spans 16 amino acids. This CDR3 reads CASSVGASGSSYEQYF. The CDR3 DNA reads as TGTGCCAGCAGCGTAGGGGCTAGCGGGAGTTCCTACGAGCAGTACTTC.

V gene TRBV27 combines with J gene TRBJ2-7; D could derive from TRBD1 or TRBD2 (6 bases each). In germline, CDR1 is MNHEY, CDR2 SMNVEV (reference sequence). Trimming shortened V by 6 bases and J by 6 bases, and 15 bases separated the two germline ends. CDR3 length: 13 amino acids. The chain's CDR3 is CASRRDTYAEQYF. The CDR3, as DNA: TGTGCCAGCAGGCGGGACACGTACGCCGAGCAGTACTTC.

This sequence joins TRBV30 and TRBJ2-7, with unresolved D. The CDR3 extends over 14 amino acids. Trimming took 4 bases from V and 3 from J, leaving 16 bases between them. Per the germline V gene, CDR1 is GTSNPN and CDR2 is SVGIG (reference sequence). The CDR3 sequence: CAWTDTPGYYEQYF. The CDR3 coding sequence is TGTGCCTGGACCGACACTCCGGGCTACTACGAGCAGTACTTC.

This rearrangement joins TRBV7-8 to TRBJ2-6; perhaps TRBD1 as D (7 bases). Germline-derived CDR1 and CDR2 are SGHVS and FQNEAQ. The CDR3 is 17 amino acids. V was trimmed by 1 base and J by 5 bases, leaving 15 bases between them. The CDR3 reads CASSLVSGGFRANVLTF. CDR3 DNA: TGTGCCAGCAGCTTAGTTTCAGGGGGGTTTAGGGCCAACGTCCTGACTTTC.

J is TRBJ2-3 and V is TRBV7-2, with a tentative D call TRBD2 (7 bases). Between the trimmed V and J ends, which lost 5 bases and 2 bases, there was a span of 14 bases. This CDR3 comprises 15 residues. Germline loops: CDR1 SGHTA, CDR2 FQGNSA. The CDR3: CASSLLGGATDTQYF. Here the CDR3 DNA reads TGTGCCAGCAGCCTACTTGGGGGGGCCACAGATACGCAGTATTTT.

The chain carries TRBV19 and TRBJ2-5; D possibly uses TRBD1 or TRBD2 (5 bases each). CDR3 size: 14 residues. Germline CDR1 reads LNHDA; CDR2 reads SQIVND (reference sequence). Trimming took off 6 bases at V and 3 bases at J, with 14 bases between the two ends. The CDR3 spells CASSPTGTEETQYF. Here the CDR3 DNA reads TGTGCCAGTAGCCCCACTGGGACGGAAGAGACCCAGTACTTC.

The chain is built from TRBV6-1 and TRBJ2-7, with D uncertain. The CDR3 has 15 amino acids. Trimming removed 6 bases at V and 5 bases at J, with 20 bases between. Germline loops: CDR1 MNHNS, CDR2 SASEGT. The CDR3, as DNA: TGTGCCAGCAGCAATTGGGTGGGGATAAGCAACGAGCAGTACTTC. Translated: CASSNWVGISNEQYF.

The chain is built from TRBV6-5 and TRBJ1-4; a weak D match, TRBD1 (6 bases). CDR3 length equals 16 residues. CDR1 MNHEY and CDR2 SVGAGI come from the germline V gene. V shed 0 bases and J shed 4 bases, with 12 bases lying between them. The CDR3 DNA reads TGTGCCAGCAGTTACTCGATTTGGACAGTTAATGAAAAACTGTTTTTT. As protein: CASSYSIWTVNEKLFF.

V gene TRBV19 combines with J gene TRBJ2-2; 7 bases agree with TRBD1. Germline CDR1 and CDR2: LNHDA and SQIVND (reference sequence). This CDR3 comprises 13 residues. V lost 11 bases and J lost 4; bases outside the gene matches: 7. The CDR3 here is CALRDSGTGELFF. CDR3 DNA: TGTGCCCTCCGGGACAGTGGCACCGGGGAGCTGTTTTTT.

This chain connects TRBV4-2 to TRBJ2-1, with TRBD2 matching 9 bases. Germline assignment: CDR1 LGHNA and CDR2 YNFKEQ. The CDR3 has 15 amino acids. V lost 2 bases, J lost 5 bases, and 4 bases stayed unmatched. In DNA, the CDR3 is TGTGCCAGCAGCCAATCTCGCGGGAGGGACAATGAGCAGTTCTTC. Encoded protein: CASSQSRGRDNEQFF.

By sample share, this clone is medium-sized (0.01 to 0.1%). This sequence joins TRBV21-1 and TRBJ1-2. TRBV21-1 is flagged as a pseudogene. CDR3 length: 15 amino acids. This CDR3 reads CASSTRQRVSYGYTF. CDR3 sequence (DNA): TGTGCCAGCAGCACCCGACAGAGGGTCTCCTATGGCTACACCTTC.

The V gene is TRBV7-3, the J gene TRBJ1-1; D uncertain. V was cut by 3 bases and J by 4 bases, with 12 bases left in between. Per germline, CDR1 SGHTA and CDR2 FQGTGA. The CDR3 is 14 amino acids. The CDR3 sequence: CASSFAGFGTEAFF. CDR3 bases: TGTGCCAGCAGCTTCGCAGGATTCGGCACTGAAGCTTTCTTT.

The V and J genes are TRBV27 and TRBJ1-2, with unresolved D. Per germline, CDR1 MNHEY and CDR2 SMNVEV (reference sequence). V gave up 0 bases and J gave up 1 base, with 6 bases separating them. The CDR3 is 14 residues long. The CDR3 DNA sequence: TGTGCCAGCAGTTTATCGGGCAGTAACTATGGCTACACCTTC. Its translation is CASSLSGSNYGYTF.

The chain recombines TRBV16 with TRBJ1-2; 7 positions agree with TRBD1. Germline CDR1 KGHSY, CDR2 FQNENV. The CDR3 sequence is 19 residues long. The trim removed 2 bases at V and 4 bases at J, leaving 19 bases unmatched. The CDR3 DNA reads TGTGCCAGCAGCCAAACATCAGTCCCCATCCTAGGGGGCGGCTATGGCTACACCTTC. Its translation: CASSQTSVPILGGGYGYTF. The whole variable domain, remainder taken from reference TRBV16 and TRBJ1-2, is GEEVAQTPKHLVRGEGQKAKLYCAPIKGHSYVFWYQQVLKNEFKFLISFQNENVFDETGMPKERFSAKCLPNSPCSLEIQATKLEDSAVYFCASSQTSVPILGGGYGYTFGSGTRLTVV.

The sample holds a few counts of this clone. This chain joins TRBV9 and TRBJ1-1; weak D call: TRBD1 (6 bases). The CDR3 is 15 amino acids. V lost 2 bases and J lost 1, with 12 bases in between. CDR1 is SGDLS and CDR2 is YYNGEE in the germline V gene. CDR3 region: CASSVFAGENTEAFF. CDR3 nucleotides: TGTGCCAGCAGCGTTTTTGCAGGGGAGAACACTGAAGCTTTCTTT.

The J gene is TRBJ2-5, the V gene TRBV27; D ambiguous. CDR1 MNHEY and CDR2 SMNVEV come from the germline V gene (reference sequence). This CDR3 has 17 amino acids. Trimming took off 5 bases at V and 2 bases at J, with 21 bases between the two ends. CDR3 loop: CASSPLPWTDQQETQYF. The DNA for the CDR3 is TGTGCCAGCAGTCCCCTGCCCTGGACCGACCAGCAAGAGACCCAGTACTTC.

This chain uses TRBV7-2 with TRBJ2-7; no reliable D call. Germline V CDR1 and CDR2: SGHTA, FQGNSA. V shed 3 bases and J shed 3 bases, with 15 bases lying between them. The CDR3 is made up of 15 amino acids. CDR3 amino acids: CASSFSTVRNYEQYF. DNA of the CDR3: TGTGCCAGCAGCTTTAGTACAGTCCGTAACTACGAGCAGTACTTC.

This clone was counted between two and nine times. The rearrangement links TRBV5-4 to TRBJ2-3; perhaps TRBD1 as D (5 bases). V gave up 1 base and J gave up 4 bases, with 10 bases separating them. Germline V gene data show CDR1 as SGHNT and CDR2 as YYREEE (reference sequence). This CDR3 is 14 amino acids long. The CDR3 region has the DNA TGTGCCAGCAGCTTGAGTCAAGGGGCAGATACGCAGTATTTT. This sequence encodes CASSLSQGADTQYF.

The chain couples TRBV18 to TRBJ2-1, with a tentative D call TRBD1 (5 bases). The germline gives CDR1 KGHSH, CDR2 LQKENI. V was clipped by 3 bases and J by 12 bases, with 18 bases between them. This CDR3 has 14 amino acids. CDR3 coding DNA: TGTGCCAGCTCACCGTCAATAGGGGAAAAGCGGCAGTTCTTC. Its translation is CASSPSIGEKRQFF. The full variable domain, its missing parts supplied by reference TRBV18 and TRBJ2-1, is NAGVMQNPRHLVRRRGQEARLRCSPMKGHSHVYWYRQLPEEGLKFMVYLQKENIIDESGMPKERFSAEFPKEGPSILRIQQVVRGDSAAYFCASSPSIGEKRQFFGPGTRLTVL.

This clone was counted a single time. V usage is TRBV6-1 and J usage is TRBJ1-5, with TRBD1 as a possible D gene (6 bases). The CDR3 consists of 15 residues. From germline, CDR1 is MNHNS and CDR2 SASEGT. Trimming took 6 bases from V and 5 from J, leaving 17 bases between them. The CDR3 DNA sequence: TGTGCCAGCAGGACAGGAGAAGGGGGATATCAGCCCCAGCATTTT. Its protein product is CASRTGEGGYQPQHF.

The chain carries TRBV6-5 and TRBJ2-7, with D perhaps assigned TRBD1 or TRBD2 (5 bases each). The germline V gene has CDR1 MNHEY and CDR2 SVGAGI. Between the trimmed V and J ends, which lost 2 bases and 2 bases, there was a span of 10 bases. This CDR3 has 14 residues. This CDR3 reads CASSYQGAPYEQYF. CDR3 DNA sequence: TGTGCCAGCAGTTACCAGGGAGCGCCCTACGAGCAGTACTTC.

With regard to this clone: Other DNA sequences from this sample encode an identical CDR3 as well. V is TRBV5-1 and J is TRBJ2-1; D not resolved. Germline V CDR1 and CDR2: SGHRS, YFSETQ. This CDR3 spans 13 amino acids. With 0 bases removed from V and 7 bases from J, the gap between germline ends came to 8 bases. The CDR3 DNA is TGCGCCAGCAGCTTGGATAGTTATAATGAGCAGTTCTTC. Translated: CASSLDSYNEQFF.